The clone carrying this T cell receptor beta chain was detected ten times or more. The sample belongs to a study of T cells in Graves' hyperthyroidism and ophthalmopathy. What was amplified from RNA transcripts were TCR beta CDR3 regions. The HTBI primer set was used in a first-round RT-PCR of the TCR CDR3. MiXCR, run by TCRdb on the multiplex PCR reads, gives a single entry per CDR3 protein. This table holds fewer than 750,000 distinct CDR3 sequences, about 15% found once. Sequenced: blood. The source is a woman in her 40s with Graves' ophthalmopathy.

The CDR3 DNA reads TGTGCCAGTAGTATATCGACAGGGGGCGGTGGGGAGCAGTACTTC. Amino acid sequence: CASSISTGGGGEQYF. The chain combines TRBV19 with TRBJ2-7, with TRBD1 matching 10 bases. Germline assignment: CDR1 LNHDA and CDR2 SQIVND (reference sequence). CDR3 length equals 15 residues. Trimming cost V 2 bases and J 7 bases; bases outside gene matches: 8.